The rows below give T cell receptor beta chains drawn from one sample of a study of siplizumab effects on memory and regulatory T cells. TCRdb keeps only in-frame clones here, not all; method: immunoSEQ multiplex PCR. This sample has approximately 100,000 clones; around 94% occur once, and the top ten carry around 1.4%. Sequenced input: non-Treg CD4+ T cells sorted from blood. These receptor sequences come from a human donor in good health. The CDR3 runs from the conserved cysteine through the conserved F or W. Fields, in order: J gene, D gene, clone size, V gene, CDR3 DNA, CDR3 protein. A D gene is named only where the DNA matches it firmly. Rows may omit the clone size; those that give it use once, few, many or a size class.

J gene: TRBJ2-2; D gene: TRBD2; clone size: -; V gene: TRBV7-3; CDR3 DNA: TGTGCCAGCAGCTTTTCCGGGACTAAAAACACCGGGGAGCTGTTTTTT; CDR3 protein: CASSFSGTKNTGELFF
J gene: TRBJ2-7; D gene: -; clone size: -; V gene: TRBV4-1; CDR3 DNA: TGCGCCAGCAGCCAAGTTCTGACTGCCTACGAGCAGTACTTC; CDR3 protein: CASSQVLTAYEQYF
J gene: TRBJ2-7; D gene: TRBD1; clone size: -; V gene: TRBV28; CDR3 DNA: TGTGCCAGCAGCTCCGGGACAGGGTACGAGCAGTACTTC; CDR3 protein: CASSSGTGYEQYF
J gene: TRBJ1-5; D gene: TRBD1; clone size: once; V gene: TRBV19; CDR3 DNA: TGTGCCACCAGGGACAGGGGGCGAGGGGGAAATCAGCCCCAGCATTTT; CDR3 protein: CATRDRGRGGNQPQHF
J gene: TRBJ2-3; D gene: -; clone size: -; V gene: TRBV30; CDR3 DNA: TGTGCCTGGAGGAGGCGACCAGGGGTTTGGGGCACAGATACGCAGTATTTT; CDR3 protein: CAWRRRPGVWGTDTQYF
J gene: TRBJ2-1; D gene: -; clone size: -; V gene: TRBV28; CDR3 DNA: TGTGCCAGCAGTTCCGGTTCGGGGTTCTACAATGAGCAGTTCTTC; CDR3 protein: CASSSGSGFYNEQFF
J gene: TRBJ1-5; D gene: TRBD1; clone size: -; V gene: TRBV2; CDR3 DNA: TGTGCCAGCAACTTGGACAGGGGTAAAAATCAGCCCCAGCATTTT; CDR3 protein: CASNLDRGKNQPQHF
J gene: TRBJ2-5; D gene: -; clone size: -; V gene: TRBV5-5; CDR3 DNA: TGTGCCAGCAGCTTGGCGTCGGTCCAAGAGACCCAGTACTTC; CDR3 protein: CASSLASVQETQYF
J gene: TRBJ1-1; D gene: -; clone size: -; V gene: TRBV14; CDR3 DNA: TGTGCCAGCAGCCAAGTTGGGCGAGATTACGAAGCTTTCTTT; CDR3 protein: CASSQVGRDYEAFF
J gene: TRBJ2-1; D gene: -; clone size: -; V gene: TRBV10-1; CDR3 DNA: TGCGCCAGCTGGGGTCATGAGCTAAGCCCCTACAATGAGCAGTTCTTC; CDR3 protein: CASWGHELSPYNEQFF